This TCR beta chain is drawn from a study of regulatory T cells in long-lasting Graves disease. Both iRepertoire HTBI primers and Arm-PCR of CDR3 regions were used to build the TCR beta libraries. TCRdb reprocessed the multiplex PCR reads via MiXCR and lists one record per CDR3 protein. The sample shows approximately 400,000 distinct CDR3 sequences, around a quarter of them seen only once. Time point meaning: persistent/refractory GD, antithyroid drugs over 5 years with positive TRAb. PBMCs provided the RNA from which the TCR library was made. Germline CDR1 reads SGHTA; CDR2 reads FQGNSA. The CDR3 totals 16 residues. Trimming removed 1 base from V and 1 base from J, with 12 bases in between.

The receptor comes from a female donor with Graves disease. This specimen was peripheral blood mononuclear cells (PBMCs), taken when the disease was refractory, from a patient treated with antithyroid drugs. This chain uses TRBV7-2 with TRBJ2-3, with D perhaps matching TRBD2 (6 bases). CDR3 in amino acids: CASSLVPGAGTDTQYF. The DNA for the CDR3 is TGTGCCAGCAGCTTAGTCCCGGGAGCTGGCACAGATACGCAGTATTTT.